The 10 T cell receptor beta chains presented below share a single source sample, sequenced in a study of blood T cell repertoires in COVID-19. The protocol was immunoSEQ multiplex PCR, while the TCRdb copy is restricted to in-frame clones and leaves out a portion. The table records around 200,000 clones, approximately 90% of them present only once. Sample: peripheral blood. The source of these receptors is a man aged 55 to 70 who had recovered from COVID-19.

This chain uses TRBV7-9 with TRBJ1-2; no clear D gene. The germline CDR1 and CDR2 sequences are SEHNR and FQNEAQ (reference sequence). V lost 5 bases to trimming and J lost 3 bases, with 16 bases between them. The CDR3 sequence is 15 residues long. The CDR3 DNA follows: TGTGCCAGCAGCCGGGTCGATTTAGATCACTATGGCTACACCTTC. This translates into CASSRVDLDHYGYTF.

This chain uses TRBV5-1 with TRBJ1-1, with 7 positions matching TRBD1. With 3 bases clipped from V and 5 bases from J, the junction kept 13 bases outside the gene matches. Germline values: CDR1 SGHRS, CDR2 YFSETQ. CDR3 length: 16 residues. CDR3 protein: CASSSVAGGGWTEAFF. In nucleotides, the CDR3 is TGCGCCAGCAGCTCCGTCGCGGGAGGGGGCTGGACTGAAGCTTTCTTT.

The genes are TRBV14 and TRBJ2-3, with 10 bases that match TRBD2. V lost 4 bases to trimming and J lost 4 bases; unmatched junction nucleotides: 11. The CDR3 length is 17 residues. CDR1 SGHDN and CDR2 FVKESK come from the germline V gene. The CDR3 here is CASSPFRASGGPDTQYF. The DNA for the CDR3 is TGTGCCAGCAGCCCATTTAGGGCTAGCGGGGGCCCAGATACGCAGTATTTT.

The chain employs TRBV12-5 and TRBJ2-2, with TRBD2 matching over 8 bases. CDR1 and CDR2 from the germline V gene are LGHNT and FRNRAP. CDR3 length: 15 amino acids. V trimming: 4 bases; J trimming: 6 bases; junction bases outside the gene matches: 7. CDR3 nucleotides: TGTGCTAGTGGTTCCGTAGCGGGACCGGCCGGGGAGCTGTTTTTT. Protein sequence: CASGSVAGPAGELFF.

On this clone: The junction departs from germline at one end; a sequencing error may be responsible. The chain joins TRBV30 to TRBJ2-5; possible D gene TRBD1, 6 bases. The CDR3 has 13 residues. In germline, CDR1 is GTSNPN, CDR2 SVGIG (reference sequence). The CDR3 DNA reads as TGTGCCTGGGAGGGGGAAAACCAAGAGGCCCAGTACTTC. Protein: CAWEGENQEAQYF.

The chain employs TRBV7-9 and TRBJ2-1; D perhaps matches TRBD1 (6 bases). CDR1 and CDR2 from the germline V gene are SEHNR and FQNEAQ (reference sequence). The CDR3 is made up of 14 amino acids. V gave up 8 bases and J gave up 10 bases, with 21 bases separating them. Here the CDR3 DNA reads TGTGCCAGCTTCGTGAAGGCCCTGACAGGAGAGCAGTTCTTC. It is translated as CASFVKALTGEQFF.

The V gene is TRBV7-8, the J gene TRBJ1-3, with a tentative D call TRBD1 (5 bases). The V end was cut by 5 bases, the J end by 1 base, with 15 bases between. CDR1 SGHVS and CDR2 FQNEAQ come from the germline V gene. The CDR3 contains 16 residues. In DNA form, the CDR3 reads TGTGCCAGCAGCCCAAGACAGCCAGCATCTGGAAACACCATATATTTT. Its translation is CASSPRQPASGNTIYF.

This clone appeared a single time. V and J are TRBV19 and TRBJ1-1, with D hard to call. V was clipped by 7 bases and J by 7 bases, with 16 bases between them. The CDR3 has 13 residues. The germline V gene has CDR1 LNHDA and CDR2 SQIVND (reference sequence). The CDR3 DNA follows: TGTGCCAGTACCTTTTTCCGGGAAAGTGAAGCTTTCTTT. It codes for CASTFFRESEAFF. Full variable domain (remainder filled in from reference TRBV19 and TRBJ1-1): DGGITQSPKYLFRKEGQNVTLSCEQNLNHDAMYWYRQDPGQGLRLIYYSQIVNDFQKGDIAEGYSVSREKKESFPLTVTSAQKNPTAFYLCASTFFRESEAFFGQGTRLTVV.

With regard to this clone: The sample has other DNA sequences that encode this CDR3 too. The chain uses TRBV9 and TRBJ1-6; D gene uncertain. Germline V lookup: CDR1 SGDLS, CDR2 YYNGEE. CDR3 length equals 14 residues. V dropped 0 bases and J dropped 7 bases, with 8 bases sitting between them. CDR3 in amino acids: CASSVEAGNSPLHF. In DNA form, the CDR3 reads TGTGCCAGCAGCGTAGAGGCGGGAAATTCACCCCTCCACTTT. The full variable domain, completed using reference TRBV9 and TRBJ1-6, is DSGVTQTPKHLITATGQRVTLRCSPRSGDLSVYWYQQSLDQGLQFLIQYYNGEERAKGNILERFSAQQFPDLHSELNLSSLELGDSALYFCASSVEAGNSPLHFGNGTRLTVT.

V and J are TRBV5-5 and TRBJ1-5, with TRBD1 identical over 7 bases. This CDR3 has 14 amino acids. The V gene end was trimmed by 0 bases and the J gene end by 8 bases; junction bases not matched to a gene: 5. The germline V gene encodes CDR1 SGHKS and CDR2 YYEKEE (reference sequence). CDR3: CASSLGGGVEPQHF. CDR3 bases: TGTGCCAGCAGCTTGGGAGGGGGCGTGGAGCCCCAGCATTTT.